The sequence of this T cell receptor beta chain was determined in a study of blood T cell repertoires in COVID-19 (dated by TCRdb to 2020 to 2021). A note on the overall study: Samples covering the acute and convalescent phases of COVID-19 were provided by collaborators in the United States, Italy and Spain. The material from the prospective study consisted of cDNA or gDNA derived from T cells, B-cell-depleted T cells, or PBMCs. Deeply sampled blood TCRbeta repertoires from subjects exposed to, actively infected with, or recovered from COVID-19 were included in the dataset. The repertoires were made available in a free public database intended to serve as a resource for research on the immune response to SARS-CoV-2. Samples came from the ongoing ImmuneRACE study (first 160 participants) plus 1,254 subjects from 6 global collaborators. Sample metadata almost always included a de-identified subject ID, COVID-19 status, age in years and sex. Where available, HLA class I and class II types were taken from metadata supplied by the sample provider and were not determined by assay-based typing. Beyond this particular receptor, the publication reports: How much clinical and demographic metadata was included differed by source and by participant, and the metadata was provided uncurated.

This clone appeared a single time. There is no known antigen for this receptor. Within one base of it there is no much larger clone, and no base qualities were kept. Participants in the prospective study were aged about 18 to 90 years, lived in over 20 United States geographic areas, and enrolled through a virtual design. Cohort assignment in the prospective study relied on participant-reported clinical history from a screening survey and a study questionnaire. In the prospective study, mobile phlebotomists collected whole blood, serum and a nasopharyngeal or oropharyngeal swab from each participant. Additional blood draws and questionnaires over a roughly two-month period could optionally be provided by prospective study participants. Before DNA extraction, blood samples from the prospective study were shipped at room temperature or frozen. TCRbeta CDR3 regions were amplified from genomic DNA by means of the immunoSEQ Assay, a bias-controlled multiplex PCR. As for how the authors treated the data: Nucleated cell counts per sample were estimated from amplification of reference gene primers within the assay. Sequence reads were collapsed and filtered to measure the absolute abundance of every unique TCRbeta CDR3 rearrangement. For each sample, productive Simpson clonality was calculated as the square root of Simpson's diversity index across productive rearrangements. Here the immuneACCESS table is served through TCRdb, limited to in-frame sequences with V and J called. Missing clones are a known gap in these copies; in checked studies unresolved V genes cover under half, and the rest lacks a known reason. V and J calls and clone size are given by that table; D and trimming were obtained from the DNA. The sample contains around 240,000 clones, roughly nine tenths of them found a single time. The leading ten clones occupy 0.95% to 1.5% of the sample.

V drops 0 bases and J drops 4 bases, leaving 21 bases in between. Reading the germline V gene gives CDR1 MNHEY and CDR2 SVGEGT. The CDR3 runs 18 residues from the cysteine to the phenylalanine. CDR3 DNA is the only sequence kept; it has 54 bases, read in frame from the first base. The rearrangement joined TRBV6-2 or TRBV6-3 to TRBJ1-1, with the D gene too uncertain to name. This TCR was sampled from a human donor in a cohort exposed to, infected with or recovered from COVID-19 (not recorded which). The donor label of this sample is uncertain. The sequencing input was PBMCs or T cells enriched from blood (not recorded which). The encoded CDR3 is CASSYSRGILPMGTEAFF. The DNA sequence follows: TGTGCCAGCAGTTACTCGAGAGGCATTCTCCCTATGGGCACTGAAGCTTTCTTT.